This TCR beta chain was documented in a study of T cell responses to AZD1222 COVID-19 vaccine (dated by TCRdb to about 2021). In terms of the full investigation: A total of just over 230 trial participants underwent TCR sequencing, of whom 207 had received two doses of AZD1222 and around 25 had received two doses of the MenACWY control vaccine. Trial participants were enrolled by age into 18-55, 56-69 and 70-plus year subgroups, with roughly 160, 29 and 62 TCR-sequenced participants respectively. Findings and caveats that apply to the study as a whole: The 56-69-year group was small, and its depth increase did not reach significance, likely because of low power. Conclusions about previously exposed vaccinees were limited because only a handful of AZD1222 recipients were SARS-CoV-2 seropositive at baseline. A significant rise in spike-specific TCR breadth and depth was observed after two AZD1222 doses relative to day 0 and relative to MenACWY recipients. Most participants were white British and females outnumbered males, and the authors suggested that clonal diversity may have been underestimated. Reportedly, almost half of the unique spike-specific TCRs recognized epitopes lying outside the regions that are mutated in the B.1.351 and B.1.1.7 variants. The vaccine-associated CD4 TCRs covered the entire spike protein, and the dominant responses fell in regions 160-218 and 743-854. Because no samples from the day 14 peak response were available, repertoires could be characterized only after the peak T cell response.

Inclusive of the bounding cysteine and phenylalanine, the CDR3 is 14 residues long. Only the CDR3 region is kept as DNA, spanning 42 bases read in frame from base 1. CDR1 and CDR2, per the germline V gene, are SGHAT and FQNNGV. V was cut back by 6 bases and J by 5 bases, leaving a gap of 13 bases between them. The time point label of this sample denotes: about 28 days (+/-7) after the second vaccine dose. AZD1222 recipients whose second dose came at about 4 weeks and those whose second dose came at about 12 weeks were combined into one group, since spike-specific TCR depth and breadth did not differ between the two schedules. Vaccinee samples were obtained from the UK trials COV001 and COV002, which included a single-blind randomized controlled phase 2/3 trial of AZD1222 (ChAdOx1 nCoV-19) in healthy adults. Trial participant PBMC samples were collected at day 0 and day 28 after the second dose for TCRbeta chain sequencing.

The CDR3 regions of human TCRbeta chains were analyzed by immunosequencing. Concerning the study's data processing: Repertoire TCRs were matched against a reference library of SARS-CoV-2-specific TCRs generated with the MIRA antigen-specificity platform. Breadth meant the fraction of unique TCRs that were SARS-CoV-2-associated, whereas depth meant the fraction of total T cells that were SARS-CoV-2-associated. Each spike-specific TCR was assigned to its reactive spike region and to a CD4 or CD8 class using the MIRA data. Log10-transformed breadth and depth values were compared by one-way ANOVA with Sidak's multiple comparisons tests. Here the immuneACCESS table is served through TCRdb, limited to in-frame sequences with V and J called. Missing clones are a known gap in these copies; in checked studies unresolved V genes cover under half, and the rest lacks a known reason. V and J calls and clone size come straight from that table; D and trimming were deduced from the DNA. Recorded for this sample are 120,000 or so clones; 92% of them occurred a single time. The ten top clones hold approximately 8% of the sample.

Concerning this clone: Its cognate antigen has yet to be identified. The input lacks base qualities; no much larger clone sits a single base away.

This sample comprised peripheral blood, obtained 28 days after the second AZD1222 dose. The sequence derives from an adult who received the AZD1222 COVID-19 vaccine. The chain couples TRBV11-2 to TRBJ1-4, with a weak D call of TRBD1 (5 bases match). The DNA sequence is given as TGTGCCAGCAGTCCCACTAGGGGAAATGAAAAACTGTTTTTT. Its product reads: CASSPTRGNEKLFF.